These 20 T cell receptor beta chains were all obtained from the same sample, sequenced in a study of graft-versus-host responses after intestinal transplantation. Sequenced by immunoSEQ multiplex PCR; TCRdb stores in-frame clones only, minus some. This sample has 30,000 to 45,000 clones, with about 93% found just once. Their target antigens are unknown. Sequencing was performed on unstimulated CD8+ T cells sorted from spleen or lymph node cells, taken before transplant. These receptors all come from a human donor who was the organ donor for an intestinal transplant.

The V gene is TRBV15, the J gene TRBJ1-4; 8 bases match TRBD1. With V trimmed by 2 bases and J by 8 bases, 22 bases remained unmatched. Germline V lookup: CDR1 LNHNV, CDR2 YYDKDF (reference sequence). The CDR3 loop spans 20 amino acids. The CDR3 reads CATSRLPRRLEDRANEKLFF. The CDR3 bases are TGTGCCACCAGCAGACTCCCGCGGCGTTTAGAGGACAGGGCAAACGAAAAACTGTTTTTT. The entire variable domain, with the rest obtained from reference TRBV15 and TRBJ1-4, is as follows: DAMVIQNPRYQVTQFGKPVTLSCSQTLNHNVMYWYQQKSSQAPKLLFHYYDKDFNNEADTPDNFQSRRPNTSFCFLDIRSPGLGDTAMYLCATSRLPRRLEDRANEKLFFGSGTQLSVL.

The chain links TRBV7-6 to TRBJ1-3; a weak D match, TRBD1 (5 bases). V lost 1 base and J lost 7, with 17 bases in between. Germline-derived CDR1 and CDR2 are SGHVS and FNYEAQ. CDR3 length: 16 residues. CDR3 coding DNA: TGTGCCAGCAGCTTAGGAACGGCAGGGAAGGCGAACACCATATATTTT. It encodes CASSLGTAGKANTIYF.

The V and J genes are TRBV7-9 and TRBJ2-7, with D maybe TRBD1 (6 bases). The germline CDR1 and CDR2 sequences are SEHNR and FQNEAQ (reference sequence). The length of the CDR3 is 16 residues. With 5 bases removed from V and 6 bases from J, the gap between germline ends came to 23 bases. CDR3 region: CASSDLGGGEFSEQYF. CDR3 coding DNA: TGTGCCAGCAGCGACCTTGGGGGCGGCGAGTTCAGCGAGCAGTACTTC.

DNA for the CDR3: TGTGCCAGCAGTTTTGCGGACAGGTTGCGTTTTGCTAGCGGGTCAAGCTCCTACAATGAGCAGTTCTTC. This encodes CASSFADRLRFASGSSSYNEQFF. This chain connects TRBV27 to TRBJ2-1; the D gene is possibly TRBD2 (8 bases). CDR1 MNHEY and CDR2 SMNVEV come from the germline V gene (reference sequence). This CDR3 region has 23 residues. V dropped 3 bases and J dropped 0 bases, with 33 bases sitting between them.

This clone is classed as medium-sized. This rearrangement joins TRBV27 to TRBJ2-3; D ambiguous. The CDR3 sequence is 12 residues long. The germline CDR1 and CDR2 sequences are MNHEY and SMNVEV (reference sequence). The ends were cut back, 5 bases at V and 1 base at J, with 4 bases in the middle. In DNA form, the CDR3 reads TGTGCCAGCAGTCTCTGCACAGATACGCAGTATTTT. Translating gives CASSLCTDTQYF.

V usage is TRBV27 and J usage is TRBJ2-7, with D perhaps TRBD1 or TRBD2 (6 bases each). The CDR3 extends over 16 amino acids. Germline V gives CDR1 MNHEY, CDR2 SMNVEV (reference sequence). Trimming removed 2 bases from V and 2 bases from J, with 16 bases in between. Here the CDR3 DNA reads TGTGCCAGCAGTTTAAGGGGGGAAGCGAACGCCTACGAGCAGTACTTC. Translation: CASSLRGEANAYEQYF.

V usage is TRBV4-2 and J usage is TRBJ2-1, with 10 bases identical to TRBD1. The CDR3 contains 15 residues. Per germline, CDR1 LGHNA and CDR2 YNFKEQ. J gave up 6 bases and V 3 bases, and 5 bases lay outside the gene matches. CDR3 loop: CASSHPGQGFNEQFF. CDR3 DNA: TGTGCCAGCAGCCACCCGGGACAGGGGTTCAATGAGCAGTTCTTC.

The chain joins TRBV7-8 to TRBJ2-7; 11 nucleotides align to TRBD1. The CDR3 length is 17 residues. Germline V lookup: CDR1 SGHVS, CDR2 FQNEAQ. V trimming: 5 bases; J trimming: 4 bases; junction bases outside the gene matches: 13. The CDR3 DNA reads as TGTGCCAGCAGCCCGTATTCCGGGACAGGGGGGTTATACGAGCAGTACTTC. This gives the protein CASSPYSGTGGLYEQYF.

CDR3 amino acids: CASSPTSLNTEAFF. CDR3 nucleotide sequence: TGTGCCAGCAGCCCTACCAGTCTGAACACTGAAGCTTTCTTT. The chain is built from TRBV7-2 and TRBJ1-1; the D is unclear. The CDR3 runs 14 residues. V shed 5 bases and J shed 0 bases, with 10 bases lying between them. The germline CDR1 and CDR2 sequences are SGHTA and FQGNSA.

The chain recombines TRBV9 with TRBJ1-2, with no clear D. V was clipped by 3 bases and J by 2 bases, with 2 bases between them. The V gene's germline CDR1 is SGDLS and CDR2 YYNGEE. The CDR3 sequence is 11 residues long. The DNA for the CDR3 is TGTGCCAGCAGCGACAACTATGGCTACACCTTC. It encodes CASSDNYGYTF.

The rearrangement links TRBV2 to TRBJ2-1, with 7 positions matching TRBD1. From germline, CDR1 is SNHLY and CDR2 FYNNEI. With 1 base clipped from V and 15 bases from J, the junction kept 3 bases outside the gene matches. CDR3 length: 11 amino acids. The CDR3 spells CASSEGRGRFF. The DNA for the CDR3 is TGTGCCAGCAGTGAAGGAAGGGGGCGGTTCTTC.

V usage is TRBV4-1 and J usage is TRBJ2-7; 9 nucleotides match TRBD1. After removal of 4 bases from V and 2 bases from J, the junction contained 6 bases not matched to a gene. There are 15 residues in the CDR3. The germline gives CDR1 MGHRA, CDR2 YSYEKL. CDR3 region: CASSPMDRGPYEQYF. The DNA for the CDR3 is TGCGCCAGCAGCCCCATGGACAGGGGTCCCTACGAGCAGTACTTC.

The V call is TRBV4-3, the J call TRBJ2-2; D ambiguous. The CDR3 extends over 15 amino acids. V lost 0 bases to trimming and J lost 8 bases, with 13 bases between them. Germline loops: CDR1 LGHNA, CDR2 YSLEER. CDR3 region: CASSQEASLTGELFF. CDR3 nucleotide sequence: TGCGCCAGCAGCCAAGAGGCCAGCCTTACTGGGGAGCTGTTTTTT.

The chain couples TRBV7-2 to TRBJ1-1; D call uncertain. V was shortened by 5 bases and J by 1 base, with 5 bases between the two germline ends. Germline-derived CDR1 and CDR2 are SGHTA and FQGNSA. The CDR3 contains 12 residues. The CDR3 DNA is TGTGCCAGCAGCCGACAGAACACTGAAGCTTTCTTT. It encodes CASSRQNTEAFF.

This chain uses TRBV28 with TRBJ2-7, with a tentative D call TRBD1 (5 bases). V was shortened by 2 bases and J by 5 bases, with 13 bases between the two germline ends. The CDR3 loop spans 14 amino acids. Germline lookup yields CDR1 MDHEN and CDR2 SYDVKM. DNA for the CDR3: TGTGCCAGCAGTTTACTCAGGGTGTTCGACGAGCAGTACTTC. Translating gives CASSLLRVFDEQYF.

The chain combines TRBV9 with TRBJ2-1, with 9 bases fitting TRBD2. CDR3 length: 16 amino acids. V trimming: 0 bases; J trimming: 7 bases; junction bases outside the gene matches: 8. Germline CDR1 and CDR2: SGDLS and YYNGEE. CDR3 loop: CASSVDPLAGINEQFF. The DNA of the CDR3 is TGTGCCAGCAGCGTAGATCCCCTAGCGGGAATAAATGAGCAGTTCTTC.

The CDR3 bases are TGTGCCAGCAGCCAAGGGACACAAGAGACCCAGTACTTC. Its translation is CASSQGTQETQYF. The chain is built from TRBV4-2 and TRBJ2-5; a weak D match, TRBD1 (5 bases). The CDR3 sequence is 13 residues long. The ends were cut back, 1 base at V and 2 bases at J, with 5 bases in the middle. Looked up from germline, CDR1 is LGHNA and CDR2 is YNFKEQ.

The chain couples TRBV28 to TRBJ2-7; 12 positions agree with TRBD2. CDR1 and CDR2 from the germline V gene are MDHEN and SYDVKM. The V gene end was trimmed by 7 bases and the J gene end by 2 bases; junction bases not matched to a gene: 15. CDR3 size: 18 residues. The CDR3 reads CASMGDSLTSGRTYEQYF. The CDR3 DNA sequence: TGTGCCAGCATGGGCGACAGCCTCACTAGCGGGAGGACCTACGAGCAGTACTTC.

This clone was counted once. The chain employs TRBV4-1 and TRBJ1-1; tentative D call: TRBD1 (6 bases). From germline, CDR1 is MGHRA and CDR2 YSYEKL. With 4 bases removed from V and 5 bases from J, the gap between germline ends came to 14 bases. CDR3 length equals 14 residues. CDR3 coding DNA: TGCGCCAGCAGCCCCGAAGGGGGGGGGACTGAAGCTTTCTTT. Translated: CASSPEGGGTEAFF.

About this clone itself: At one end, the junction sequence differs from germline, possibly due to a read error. CDR3 residues: CASREGGTIFKNTIYF. The CDR3, as DNA: TGTGCCAGCAGAGAAGGGGGGACGATCTTTAAAAACACCATATATTTT. The V and J genes are TRBV2 and TRBJ1-3; D is perhaps TRBD1 (6 bases). The CDR3 contains 16 residues. The germline V gene has CDR1 SNHLY and CDR2 FYNNEI.